Listed below are T cell receptor beta chains from one sample, sequenced in a study of T-cell reconstitution after alpha-beta-depleted transplantation in children. In TCRdb, the PCR reads were re-called with MiXCR into one record per CDR3 protein. The sample lists about 300,000 distinct CDR3 sequences; around 9.1% were seen once. Sequences were derived from PBMCs, sampled before TCRalphabeta/CD19-depleted stem cell transplant. The receptors come from a boy under three years old with acute myeloid leukemia, due to receive a stem cell transplant. CDR3s include the opening cysteine and the closing phenylalanine or tryptophan. D genes are given only for firm matches.

J gene,D gene,V gene,CDR3 protein
TRBJ1-4,NA,TRBV7-9,CASSPQGGMATNEKLFF
TRBJ2-1,NA,TRBV9,CASSVVVGGTGSSYNEQFF
TRBJ2-1,NA,TRBV7-2,CASSTRRQAGNEQFF
TRBJ1-1,NA,TRBV7-8,CASSLSQGGAFF
TRBJ2-7,TRBD2,TRBV12-3/TRBV12-4,CASSGGTSGPPPTYEQYF
TRBJ2-7,NA,TRBV6-1,CASSGVTSGEQYF
TRBJ1-3,NA,TRBV20-1,CSASPGVYGNTIYF
TRBJ1-5,TRBD1,TRBV20-1,CSARQGAGNQPQHF
TRBJ2-7,TRBD2,TRBV27,CASRQFELAGFRYEQYF
TRBJ1-6,TRBD1,TRBV12-3/TRBV12-4,CASSGQDVNSPLHF
TRBJ2-1,TRBD2,TRBV28,CASSLWRGLNGLAGKPEQFF
TRBJ2-2,NA,TRBV7-7,CASSRAGRTGELFF
TRBJ2-7,TRBD1,TRBV5-5,CASSLYDRTGTYEQYF
TRBJ2-7,NA,TRBV7-2,CASSLSSGFTYEQYF
TRBJ2-1,TRBD1,TRBV6-4,CASSDSKQGYNEQFF
TRBJ2-7,NA,TRBV11-2,CASSLDDHYEQYF
TRBJ1-1,NA,TRBV6-1,CASLNHPNTEAFF
TRBJ2-7,TRBD2,TRBV27,CASNVAGGPYEQYF
TRBJ2-7,NA,TRBV7-2,CASSRFYEQYF
TRBJ1-5,NA,TRBV5-6,CASSLRDRSNQPQHF
TRBJ1-5,TRBD1,TRBV15,CATSQGAGNQPQHF
TRBJ2-2,TRBD1,TRBV15,CATSRDSTGWDAGELFF
TRBJ2-7,NA,TRBV15,CATSRDILSSSYEQYF
TRBJ2-7,NA,TRBV14,CASSQGVSPPYEQYF
TRBJ2-7,TRBD1,TRBV11-2,CASKTGAYEQYF
TRBJ2-5,TRBD1,TRBV7-9,CASLRRQGVSETQYF
TRBJ2-4,TRBD2,TRBV27,CASSGRLAQNIQYF